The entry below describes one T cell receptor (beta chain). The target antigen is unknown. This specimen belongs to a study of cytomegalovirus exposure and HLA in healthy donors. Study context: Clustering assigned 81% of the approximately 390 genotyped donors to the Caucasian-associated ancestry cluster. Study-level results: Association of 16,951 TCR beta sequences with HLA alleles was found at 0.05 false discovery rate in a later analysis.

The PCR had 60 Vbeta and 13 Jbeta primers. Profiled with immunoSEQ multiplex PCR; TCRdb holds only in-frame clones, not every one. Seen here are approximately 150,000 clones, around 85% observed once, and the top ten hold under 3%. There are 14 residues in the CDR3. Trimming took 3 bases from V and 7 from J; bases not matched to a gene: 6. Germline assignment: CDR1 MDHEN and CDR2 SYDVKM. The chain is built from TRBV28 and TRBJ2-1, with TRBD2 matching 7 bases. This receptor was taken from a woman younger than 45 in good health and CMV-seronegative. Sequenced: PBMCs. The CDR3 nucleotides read TGTGCCAGCAGTTTTGGGCTAGCGGTGAATGAGCAGTTCTTC. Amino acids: CASSFGLAVNEQFF.